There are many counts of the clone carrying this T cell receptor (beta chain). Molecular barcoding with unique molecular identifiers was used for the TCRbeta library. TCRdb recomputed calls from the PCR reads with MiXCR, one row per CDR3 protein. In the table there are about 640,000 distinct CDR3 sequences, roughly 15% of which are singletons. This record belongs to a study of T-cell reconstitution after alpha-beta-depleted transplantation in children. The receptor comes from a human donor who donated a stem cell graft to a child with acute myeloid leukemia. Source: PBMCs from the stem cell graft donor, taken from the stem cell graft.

As DNA, the CDR3 is TGTGCCAGCAGCCGTCAGAGAAACACTGAAGCTTTCTTT. Translation: CASSRQRNTEAFF. V and J are TRBV6-1 and TRBJ1-1; D is unresolved. This CDR3 contains 13 residues. Between the trimmed V and J ends, which lost 6 bases and 2 bases, there was a span of 10 bases. CDR1 is MNHNS and CDR2 is SASEGT in the germline V gene.